A single sample is the source of the 26 T cell receptor beta chains below, sequenced in a study of T-cell reconstitution after alpha-beta-depleted transplantation in children. Unique molecular identifiers were used in preparing the TCRbeta library. MiXCR was run by TCRdb on the PCR reads, yielding one entry per CDR3 protein. The top ten hold roughly a tenth of the sample, which has 250,000 to 300,000 distinct CDR3 sequences, about a tenth seen once. Source: PBMCs from the stem cell graft donor, taken from the stem cell graft. The receptor set was obtained from a human donor who donated a stem cell graft to a child with SCID.

This clonotype was detected many times. The rearrangement links TRBV7-8 to TRBJ1-1; no definite D call. Trimming stripped 2 bases from V and 7 bases from J, with 5 bases between. This CDR3 is built from 11 residues. Germline V lookup: CDR1 SGHVS, CDR2 FQNEAQ. CDR3 sequence reads: CASSLWGEAFF. DNA of the CDR3: TGTGCCAGCAGCTTATGGGGTGAAGCTTTCTTT.

Ten or more counts support this clonotype. CDR3 sequence: CASSLTSTQETQYF. Here the CDR3 DNA reads TGTGCCAGCAGTTTAACTAGCACTCAAGAGACCCAGTACTTC. The chain uses TRBV12-3 or TRBV12-4 and TRBJ2-5; D possibly corresponds to TRBD2 (6 bases). The CDR3 spans 14 residues. Trimming removed 2 bases from V and 2 bases from J, with 9 bases in between.

The chain couples TRBV5-1 to TRBJ2-1; a possible D gene is TRBD1 (6 bases). Germline loops: CDR1 SGHRS, CDR2 YFSETQ. This CDR3 is 13 amino acids long. Trimming cost V 3 bases and J 8 bases, with 12 bases left between them. The CDR3 here is CASSSEQGYEQFF. Here the CDR3 DNA reads TGCGCCAGCAGCTCAGAACAGGGCTATGAGCAGTTCTTC.

This clonotype appeared a few times. The J gene is TRBJ2-3, the V gene TRBV7-9, with a possible D match to TRBD1 (5 bases). The CDR3 is 16 amino acids. The V end lost 1 base, the J end lost 2 bases, and 13 bases lay between the germline ends. Germline values: CDR1 SEHNR, CDR2 FQNEAQ (reference sequence). The CDR3 here is CASSLGDSFHTDTQYF. In nucleotides, the CDR3 is TGTGCCAGCAGCTTAGGTGACAGTTTCCACACAGATACGCAGTATTTT.

This clonotype was counted ten times or more. The chain couples TRBV10-3 to TRBJ2-3; D is perhaps TRBD2 (6 bases). V lost 10 bases and J 4 bases, leaving 24 bases between the germline ends. This CDR3 region has 16 residues. Germline CDR1 reads ENHRY; CDR2 reads SYGVKD. The CDR3: CATFALRRGGADTQYF. The CDR3 region has the DNA TGTGCCACCTTCGCCCTTAGGCGGGGTGGGGCAGATACGCAGTATTTT.

In this sample, this clonotype turned up a few times. The chain carries TRBV10-3 and TRBJ2-7; maybe TRBD1 (6 bases). The CDR3 extends over 12 amino acids. Germline assignment: CDR1 ENHRY and CDR2 SYGVKD. The ends were cut back, 5 bases at V and 3 bases at J, with 8 bases in the middle. CDR3: CAISPDSYEQYF. The CDR3 nucleotides read TGTGCCATCAGTCCGGACAGCTACGAGCAGTACTTC.

This clonotype was detected only a few times. V and J are TRBV24-1 and TRBJ2-3; D unresolved. This CDR3 is built from 13 residues. The V gene's germline CDR1 is KGHDR and CDR2 SFDVKD. Trimming pared 2 bases from V and 3 bases from J, leaving 5 bases between. CDR3 nucleotides: TGTGCCACCAGTGATTGGGTAACAGATACGCAGTATTTT. This codes for CATSDWVTDTQYF.

The genes are TRBV20-1 and TRBJ2-3, with 7 bases aligning to TRBD1. Unmatched junction bases numbered 6, after V lost 6 bases and J lost 0 bases. The CDR3 has 14 amino acids. The germline gives CDR1 DFQATT, CDR2 SNEGSKA (reference sequence). This CDR3 is CSARTGASTDTQYF. Written as DNA, the CDR3 is TGCAGTGCCCGGACAGGAGCTAGCACAGATACGCAGTATTTT.

This clonotype was seen at least ten times. The chain links TRBV15 to TRBJ1-1, with 7 bases matching TRBD1. The CDR3 loop spans 15 amino acids. Per germline, CDR1 LNHNV and CDR2 YYDKDF (reference sequence). V lost 2 bases to trimming and J lost 1 base; unmatched junction nucleotides: 4. In nucleotides, the CDR3 is TGTGCCACCAGCAGACTTAGACAGGGGAACACTGAAGCTTTCTTT. It is translated as CATSRLRQGNTEAFF.

This clonotype was picked up a small number of times. The chain employs TRBV5-1 and TRBJ1-4; D is ambiguous. V was pared by 4 bases and J by 7 bases, with 11 bases between. This CDR3 has 13 residues. Germline V gene sequence: CDR1 SGHRS, CDR2 YFSETQ. DNA of the CDR3: TGCGCCAGCAGCGGGAATGGTGGTGAAAAACTGTTTTTT. This gives the protein CASSGNGGEKLFF.

The chain links TRBV20-1 to TRBJ1-1; TRBD1 agrees at 8 bases. Per the germline V gene, CDR1 is DFQATT and CDR2 is SNEGSKA (reference sequence). J gave up 6 bases and V 6 bases, and 3 bases lay outside the gene matches. The CDR3 contains 11 residues. CDR3 protein: CSAYRGAEAFF. The CDR3 nucleotides read TGCAGTGCCTACAGGGGGGCTGAAGCTTTCTTT.

This clonotype appeared once. One end of the junction is discordant with germline, which a read error may explain. The V call is TRBV5-1, the J call TRBJ2-2; a possible D gene is TRBD1 (5 bases). Germline values: CDR1 SGHRS, CDR2 YFSETQ. The CDR3 extends over 15 amino acids. The CDR3 is CASSLDRGNTVELFF. As DNA, the CDR3 is TGCGCCAGCAGCTTGGATAGGGGAAACACCGTGGAGCTGTTTTTT.

The table lists this clonotype with many counts. The gene calls are TRBV4-1 and TRBJ2-3; TRBD2 is a possible D gene (5 bases). Germline-derived CDR1 and CDR2 are MGHRA and YSYEKL. The CDR3 extends over 15 amino acids. V shed 0 bases and J shed 6 bases, with 13 bases lying between them. CDR3 DNA sequence: TGCGCCAGCAGCCAAGAGCGACTATTAGCTGATACGCAGTATTTT. Its protein product is CASSQERLLADTQYF.

V usage is TRBV5-1 and J usage is TRBJ1-2, with 8 bases identical to TRBD1. Germline V lookup: CDR1 SGHRS, CDR2 YFSETQ. V shed 4 bases, J shed 1 base, and the junction held 3 bases outside the gene matches. The CDR3 totals 14 residues. CDR3 region: CASSVGQVNYGYTF. The CDR3 coding sequence is TGCGCCAGCAGCGTGGGACAGGTTAACTATGGCTACACCTTC.

V usage is TRBV10-3 and J usage is TRBJ1-1, with a tentative D call TRBD1 (5 bases). The V and J ends lost 3 bases and 8 bases respectively, with 16 bases between them. The length of the CDR3 is 14 residues. Per germline, CDR1 ENHRY and CDR2 SYGVKD. The CDR3 loop reads CAISDGLRGKEAFF. CDR3 sequence (DNA): TGTGCCATCAGTGATGGTCTTCGGGGGAAAGAAGCTTTCTTT.

V gene TRBV19 combines with J gene TRBJ2-1; D call uncertain. Germline assignment: CDR1 LNHDA and CDR2 SQIVND (reference sequence). V dropped 0 bases and J dropped 6 bases, with 12 bases sitting between them. The CDR3 spans 15 residues. As DNA, the CDR3 is TGTGCCAGTAGTATAGAACTCCTTCGGCTCAATGAGCAGTTCTTC. Its protein is CASSIELLRLNEQFF.

The chain has TRBV9 and TRBJ2-2; TRBD2 matches 8 bases. This CDR3 contains 14 residues. The germline V gene has CDR1 SGDLS and CDR2 YYNGEE. Unmatched junction bases numbered 3, after V lost 3 bases and J lost 5 bases. CDR3 amino acids: CASSAGLATGELFF. Here the CDR3 DNA reads TGTGCCAGCAGCGCCGGACTAGCTACCGGGGAGCTGTTTTTT.

This clonotype showed up just a few times. V and J are TRBV5-1 and TRBJ2-2, with D perhaps TRBD2 (6 bases). The CDR3 sequence is 16 residues long. The ends were cut back, 4 bases at V and 0 bases at J, with 13 bases in the middle. Looked up from germline, CDR1 is SGHRS and CDR2 is YFSETQ. The CDR3, as DNA: TGCGCCAGCAGCCAGCATAGCGGCGCGAACACCGGGGAGCTGTTTTTT. Protein: CASSQHSGANTGELFF.

This clonotype has at least ten counts. The V gene is TRBV5-1, the J gene TRBJ1-1, with 11 bases lining up with TRBD1. Trimming at V came to 5 bases and at J to 5 bases, leaving 5 bases not matched to a gene. CDR1 is SGHRS and CDR2 is YFSETQ in the germline V gene. This CDR3 spans 14 amino acids. The CDR3 protein is CASSPDRGQTEAFF. CDR3 in DNA: TGCGCCAGCAGTCCGGACAGGGGGCAGACTGAAGCTTTCTTT.

Of note for this clonotype: One base away lies a much larger clone, so this may be a sequencing read error. The gene calls are TRBV29-1 and TRBJ2-1; D is undetermined. Trimming removed 7 bases at V and 8 bases at J, with 12 bases between. The CDR3 totals 11 residues. Germline CDR1 SQVTM, CDR2 ANQGSEA. The CDR3 DNA is TGCAGCGCCAAACAGTGGGATGAGCAGTTCTTC. This translates into CSAKQWDEQFF.

This clonotype was seen many times. This sequence joins TRBV19 and TRBJ1-1; D gene unclear. This CDR3 region has 13 residues. V shed 4 bases and J shed 4 bases, with 10 bases lying between them. The germline gives CDR1 LNHDA, CDR2 SQIVND (reference sequence). The CDR3 DNA reads as TGTGCCAGTAGTAACGGAGACACCACTGAAGCTTTCTTT. Translating it yields CASSNGDTTEAFF. Complete variable domain (other parts from reference TRBV19 and TRBJ1-1): DGGITQSPKYLFRKEGQNVTLSCEQNLNHDAMYWYRQDPGQGLRLIYYSQIVNDFQKGDIAEGYSVSREKKESFPLTVTSAQKNPTAFYLCASSNGDTTEAFFGQGTRLTVV.

This clonotype was picked up many times. The chain couples TRBV12-3 or TRBV12-4 to TRBJ1-2; 11 bases match TRBD1. J lost 4 bases, V lost 6 bases, and 7 bases had no gene match. This CDR3 comprises 15 residues. In DNA, the CDR3 is TGTGCCAGCAGCTCTAGGACAGGGGGCGGCTATGGCTACACCTTC. This codes for CASSSRTGGGYGYTF.

The chain uses TRBV12-3 or TRBV12-4 and TRBJ2-3; D ambiguous. V lost 0 bases to trimming and J lost 15 bases, with 16 bases between them. The CDR3 loop spans 13 amino acids. CDR3 coding DNA: TGTGCCAGCAGTTTAGCTCAGGCCCATCCTAACTATTTT. This translates into CASSLAQAHPNYF.

This clonotype was seen more than once but under ten times. V and J are TRBV5-1 and TRBJ1-2, with a tentative D call TRBD1 (6 bases). The CDR3 has 13 residues. Germline values: CDR1 SGHRS, CDR2 YFSETQ. V gave up 0 bases and J gave up 5 bases, with 8 bases separating them. The CDR3 spells CASSLVGQYGYTF. CDR3 coding DNA: TGCGCCAGCAGCTTGGTTGGACAGTATGGCTACACCTTC.

The table lists this clonotype with a few counts. The V gene is TRBV7-9, the J gene TRBJ2-1, with TRBD2 matching 14 bases. Germline assignment: CDR1 SEHNR and CDR2 FQNEAQ (reference sequence). V was pared by 5 bases and J by 13 bases, with 7 bases of the junction left unmatched. The CDR3 is made up of 14 amino acids. CDR3 nucleotides: TGTGCCAGCAGCGGCAGACTAGCGGGGGGGCTACAGTTCTTC. This gives the protein CASSGRLAGGLQFF.

V and J are TRBV4-1 and TRBJ2-1; D gene unclear. The length of the CDR3 is 14 residues. V shed 3 bases and J shed 6 bases, with 12 bases lying between them. Germline CDR1 is MGHRA and CDR2 is YSYEKL. DNA for the CDR3: TGCGCCAGCAGCCAGGAGCGAATGGGCAATGAGCAGTTCTTC. Translating it yields CASSQERMGNEQFF.